This T cell receptor (beta chain) was captured in a study of blood T cell repertoires in COVID-19. Study as a whole: COVID-19 samples from acute and convalescent phases originated in the United States, Italy and Spain.

Assay used: immunoSEQ multiplex PCR; TCRdb lists only in-frame clones, some missing. The sample lists around 47,000 clones, 69% occurring once. The CDR3 covers 13 residues. V lost 5 bases and J lost 4, with 11 bases in between. CDR1 is LNHNV and CDR2 is YYDKDF in the germline V gene (reference sequence). The TCR sequence derives from a man older than 75 with acute or convalescent COVID-19. The chain couples TRBV15 to TRBJ1-2; TRBD1 is a possible D gene (6 bases). Sequenced material: peripheral blood. The CDR3 is CATSRDITYGYTF. The CDR3 DNA reads as TGTGCCACCAGCCGGGACATAACCTATGGCTACACCTTC.